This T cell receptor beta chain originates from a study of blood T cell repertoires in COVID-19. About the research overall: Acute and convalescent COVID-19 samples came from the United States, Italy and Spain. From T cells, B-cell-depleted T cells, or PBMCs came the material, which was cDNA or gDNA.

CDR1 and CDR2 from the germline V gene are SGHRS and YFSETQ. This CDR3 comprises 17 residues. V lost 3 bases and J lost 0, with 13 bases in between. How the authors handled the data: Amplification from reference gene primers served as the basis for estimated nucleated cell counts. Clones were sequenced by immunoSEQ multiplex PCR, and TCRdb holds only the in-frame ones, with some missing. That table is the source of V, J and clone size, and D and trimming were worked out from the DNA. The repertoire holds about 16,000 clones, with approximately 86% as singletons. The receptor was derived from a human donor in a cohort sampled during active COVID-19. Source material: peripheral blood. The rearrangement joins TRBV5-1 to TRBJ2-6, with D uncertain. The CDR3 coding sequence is TGCGCCAGCAGCTCCAAAGGTGGGCCCTCTGGGGCCAACGTCCTGACTTTC. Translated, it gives CASSSKGGPSGANVLTF.